Shown below are 3 T cell receptor beta chains from a single sample sequenced in a study of regulatory T cells in long-lasting Graves disease. Investigators prepared the TCR beta libraries by applying iRepertoire HTBI primers and Arm-PCR of CDR3 regions. TCRdb re-analysed the multiplex PCR reads in MiXCR, keeping a single row per CDR3 protein. The sample lists around 430,000 distinct CDR3 sequences, approximately 23% occurring once. Described time point: persistent/refractory GD, antithyroid drugs over 5 years with positive TRAb. The TCR library was made from RNA that had been extracted from PBMCs in TRIzol. The sample was peripheral blood mononuclear cells (PBMCs), taken when the disease was refractory, from a patient treated with antithyroid drugs. The receptors originated from a female donor with Graves disease.

There are a few counts of this clonotype. V gene TRBV11-1 combines with J gene TRBJ2-2; no clear D. V lost 5 bases to trimming and J lost 2 bases, with 6 bases between them. The V gene's germline CDR1 is SGHAT and CDR2 FQDESV (reference sequence). There are 13 residues in the CDR3. CDR3 coding DNA: TGTGCCAGCAGCGGGTTAAACACCGGGGAGCTGTTTTTT. Amino acids: CASSGLNTGELFF.

This clonotype was recorded at least ten times. The rearrangement links TRBV10-3 to TRBJ1-6; D unresolved. Germline lookup yields CDR1 ENHRY and CDR2 SYGVKD. This CDR3 has 15 residues. With 0 bases removed from V and 8 bases from J, the gap between germline ends came to 11 bases. The CDR3 protein is CAISESEVGDSPLHF. Here the CDR3 DNA reads TGTGCCATCAGTGAGTCCGAAGTGGGAGATTCACCCCTCCACTTT.

This chain connects TRBV5-1 to TRBJ2-7, with D perhaps TRBD1 (5 bases). With 2 bases removed from V and 6 bases from J, the gap between germline ends came to 15 bases. Germline CDR1 reads SGHRS; CDR2 reads YFSETQ. The CDR3 consists of 14 residues. The CDR3 DNA reads TGCGCCAGCAGCTTCCTGACCTCTAGGGGCGAGCAGTACTTC. Translation gives CASSFLTSRGEQYF.